A selection of T cell receptor beta chains follows, all from one sample in a study of shared clonotypes between healthy human individuals. Sequencing used immunoSEQ multiplex PCR; TCRdb keeps in-frame clones, though not all of them. Among 1.5 million to 2.5 million clones listed, about 95% were seen once. Sequenced material: naive CD8+ T cells sorted from blood. These receptors originate from a man aged 18 to 29 in good health. CDR3s include the opening cysteine and the closing phenylalanine or tryptophan. A D gene is named only where the DNA matches it firmly. Size tells how often a clone was seen (once, few, many) or the class of an expanded clone, and some rows leave it out.

j_call v_call clone_size d_call cdr3_aa cdr3_nt
TRBJ2-1 TRBV6-6 . . CASSYSRTEQFF TGTGCCAGCAGTTACTCACGAACTGAGCAGTTCTTC
TRBJ1-5 TRBV7-9 . TRBD1 CASSPGTGSNQPQHF TGTGCCAGCAGTCCCGGGACAGGGAGCAATCAGCCCCAGCATTTT
TRBJ2-3 TRBV12-5 . . CASGLVHGRAGDTQYF TGTGCTAGTGGTTTGGTACACGGCAGGGCCGGAGATACGCAGTATTTT
TRBJ2-5 TRBV18 . . CASSPSSIGQRFTETQYF TGTGCCAGCTCACCGAGTTCTATAGGTCAGCGATTCACAGAGACCCAGTACTTC
TRBJ1-1 TRBV7-7 . . CASSLDGTDYTEAFF TGTGCTAGCAGCTTAGATGGGACCGATTACACTGAAGCTTTCTTT
TRBJ1-1 TRBV9 . . CASSVEAGAEAFF TGTGCCAGCAGCGTAGAAGCAGGGGCTGAAGCTTTCTTT
TRBJ1-2 TRBV11-2 . . CASTSGSYGYTF TGTGCCAGCACGTCGGGTTCATATGGCTACACCTTC
TRBJ2-5 TRBV9 . . CASSVDGGLETQYF TGTGCCAGCAGCGTAGATGGGGGGTTAGAGACCCAGTACTTC
TRBJ2-7 TRBV27 . TRBD2 CASSLRPGGRWSEQYF TGTGCCAGCAGTTTACGTCCTGGCGGGAGGTGGTCCGAGCAGTACTTC
TRBJ1-4 TRBV4-1 . . CASSQTGTANEKLFF TGCGCCAGCAGCCAAACCGGGACCGCTAATGAAAAACTGTTTTTT
TRBJ1-6 TRBV4-3 . . CASSQESTGSSYNSPLHF TGCGCCAGCAGCCAAGAGAGCACAGGGAGTAGCTATAATTCACCCCTCCACTTT
TRBJ2-7 TRBV4-1 . TRBD1 CASSQDPGQGALGYEQYF TGCGCCAGCAGCCAAGATCCCGGACAGGGGGCGCTAGGTTACGAGCAGTACTTC
TRBJ2-2 TRBV9 . . CASSVGGGKNGELFF TGTGCCAGCAGCGTAGGGGGCGGGAAGAACGGGGAGCTGTTTTTT
TRBJ1-5 TRBV2 . . CASSGGGGNQPQHF TGTGCCAGCAGTGGGGGGGGCGGCAATCAGCCCCAGCATTTT
TRBJ2-1 TRBV28 . . CASTSPGDARLFF TGTGCCAGCACTTCACCCGGGGACGCTAGGCTGTTCTTC
TRBJ2-7 TRBV19 . TRBD2 CASSMLAGFSYEQYF TGTGCCAGTAGTATGTTAGCGGGTTTCTCCTACGAGCAGTACTTC
TRBJ2-1 TRBV27 . . CASNQGTGTHGEQFF TGTGCCAGCAACCAGGGTACCGGGACGCATGGTGAGCAGTTCTTC
TRBJ2-7 TRBV27 . . CASSFPGSYEQYF TGTGCCAGCAGTTTCCCGGGGTCCTACGAGCAGTACTTC
TRBJ1-5 TRBV2 . TRBD1 CASSGAGTGGDQPQHF TGTGCCAGCAGTGGGGCCGGGACAGGGGGCGATCAGCCCCAGCATTTT
TRBJ2-7 TRBV4-2 once . CASSQNDGTYEQYF TGTGCCAGCAGCCAGAATGACGGAACCTACGAGCAGTACTTC
TRBJ2-1 TRBV7-9 . TRBD2 CASSPRGAGDPVEQFF TGTGCCAGCAGCCCGAGAGGAGCGGGAGACCCCGTTGAGCAGTTCTTC
TRBJ2-1 TRBV9 . TRBD1 CATGTGEDYNEQFF TGTGCCACAGGGACAGGGGAAGATTACAATGAGCAGTTCTTC
TRBJ2-2 TRBV6-6 . . CASQEAGELFF TGTGCCAGCCAAGAGGCCGGGGAGCTGTTTTTT
TRBJ2-1 TRBV5-1 once . CASSLTAYNEQFF TGCGCCAGCAGCTTGACGGCCTACAATGAGCAGTTCTTC
TRBJ2-7 TRBV4-1 once . CASSHNGLSYEQYF TGCGCCAGCAGCCATAATGGCCTCTCCTACGAGCAGTACTTC
TRBJ2-6 TRBV6-5 . . CASSYNWGSGANVLTF TGTGCCAGCAGTTATAATTGGGGCTCTGGGGCCAACGTCCTGACTTTC
TRBJ2-2 TRBV4-1 . TRBD2 CASSLGLAGGPYTGELFF TGCGCCAGCAGCCTGGGACTAGCGGGAGGACCATACACCGGGGAGCTGTTTTTT
TRBJ1-6 TRBV4-1 few TRBD1 CASSLGQANNSPLHF TGCGCCAGCAGCCTGGGACAGGCCAATAATTCACCCCTCCACTTT
TRBJ2-7 TRBV29-1 . TRBD1 CSVETGATYEQYF TGCAGCGTTGAAACAGGGGCTACCTACGAGCAATACTTC
TRBJ1-2 TRBV7-9 . . CASGGGDYGYTF TGTGCCAGCGGGGGCGGCGACTATGGCTACACCTTC
TRBJ2-1 TRBV29-1 . . CSVDGSSYNEQFF TGCAGCGTTGACGGGAGCTCCTACAATGAGCAGTTCTTC
TRBJ2-2 TRBV7-7 . . CASFLWGLRTGELFF TGTGCTAGCTTTCTGTGGGGGTTGAGGACCGGGGAGCTGTTTTTT
TRBJ1-1 TRBV2 . . CARLGAPDEAFF TGTGCCAGGCTAGGGGCGCCCGATGAAGCTTTCTTT